This paragraph reports one T cell receptor beta chain. The sample comes from a study of blood T cell repertoires in COVID-19. Study details: The samples span acute and convalescent COVID-19 from the United States, Italy and Spain. The cDNA or gDNA used as material had been derived from T cells, B-cell-depleted T cells, or PBMCs.

The assay was immunoSEQ multiplex PCR, and TCRdb's table has in-frame clones only and misses some. The sample shows 300,000 to 400,000 clones, 65% to 90% of them seen only once. Enrollees, 18 to 89 years old, lived in 24 US areas. Cohort allocation depended upon clinical history that participants reported. This TCR came from a woman aged 40 to 55 with acute COVID-19. Material: PBMCs or T cells enriched from blood (not recorded which).

CDR3 nucleotide sequence: TGTGCCAGCAGTTTATATTCCGTGGACAGGGTAGCCTCACCCCTCCACTTT. Translating it yields CASSLYSVDRVASPLHF. The V call is TRBV28, the J call TRBJ1-6, with 8 positions matching TRBD1. The germline gives CDR1 MDHEN, CDR2 SYDVKM. The CDR3 loop spans 17 amino acids. V lost 1 base to trimming and J lost 10 bases; unmatched junction nucleotides: 12.